The rows below give T cell receptor beta chains drawn from one sample of a study of blood T cell repertoires in COVID-19. Produced via immunoSEQ multiplex PCR; TCRdb's table is partial and in-frame only. The sample carries 150,000 or so clones, about 91% recorded once. The sequencing input was peripheral blood. These receptors were taken from a woman aged 60-75 years with acute or convalescent COVID-19. CDR3s include the opening cysteine and the closing phenylalanine or tryptophan. D genes are given only for firm matches. Size tells how often a clone was seen (once, few, many) or the class of an expanded clone, and some rows leave it out.

clone size	D gene	J gene	V gene	CDR3 DNA	CDR3 protein
-	-	TRBJ2-3	TRBV6-2/TRBV6-3	TGTGCCAGCAGCCAGGGAGTATATACGCAGTATTTT	CASSQGVYTQYF
-	TRBD1	TRBJ2-1	TRBV5-1	TGCGCCAGCAGCCTAGGACAGGGGGCACATAATGAGCAGTTCTTC	CASSLGQGAHNEQFF
-	-	TRBJ1-3	TRBV7-2	TGTGCCAGCAGCCCCTATACAGCCCGCTCTGGAAACACCATATATTTT	CASSPYTARSGNTIYF
-	TRBD1	TRBJ1-2	TRBV7-2	TGTGCCAGCAGCTCACCGGACAGGGGCGGCTACACCTTC	CASSSPDRGGYTF
once	-	TRBJ2-1	TRBV6-6	TGTGCCAGCAGTTTAGGACTATACAATGAGCAGTTCTTC	CASSLGLYNEQFF
-	-	TRBJ1-1	TRBV5-1	TGCGCCAGCAGCTTCGACAGCCCCATGAACACTGAAGCTTTCTTT	CASSFDSPMNTEAFF
-	TRBD2	TRBJ2-1	TRBV9	TGTGCCAGCAACCTAGCGGGGGGGCCAGAGCAGTTCTTC	CASNLAGGPEQFF
-	TRBD1	TRBJ2-2	TRBV24-1	TGTGCCACCAGCCGGGACAGGGATTTCGGGGAGCTGTTTTTT	CATSRDRDFGELFF
-	-	TRBJ1-1	TRBV5-1	TGCGCCAGCAGCCTGACAGCGAACACTGAAGCTTTCTTT	CASSLTANTEAFF
-	-	TRBJ2-1	TRBV19	TGTGCCAGTAGTATCGGGGGTTCCTACAATGAGCAGTTCTTC	CASSIGGSYNEQFF
-	-	TRBJ2-7	TRBV6-5	TGTGCCAGCAGAAACCCGGGGGTTTTCCCCTACGAGCAGTACTTC	CASRNPGVFPYEQYF
few	-	TRBJ1-2	TRBV19	TGTGCCAGTAGTTCTCAGGATTTCTATGGCTACACCTTC	CASSSQDFYGYTF
-	-	TRBJ1-2	TRBV19	TGTGCCAGTACCGCACTGACAGGTCGGGGCTACACCTTC	CASTALTGRGYTF
-	-	TRBJ1-3	TRBV14	TGTGCCAGCAGCTACACAGGAGTAAACACCATATATTTT	CASSYTGVNTIYF
-	-	TRBJ1-3	TRBV5-6	TGTGCCAGCAGCAGCGGGGCCAACGGTGGAAACACCATATATTTT	CASSSGANGGNTIYF
few	-	TRBJ1-2	TRBV14	TGTGCCAGCAGCCCCCCCGGGACTGCTAACTATGGCTACACCTTC	CASSPPGTANYGYTF
-	-	TRBJ1-1	TRBV10-3	TGTGCCATCAGAGAAGTCCTGACGGGTGAAGCTTTCTTT	CAIREVLTGEAFF
-	TRBD1	TRBJ2-1	TRBV7-9	TGTGCCAGCAGCTGGGACAGCTCCTACAATGAGCAGTTCTTC	CASSWDSSYNEQFF
-	-	TRBJ2-5	TRBV5-4	TGTGCCAGCAGCCCAGGGCGGGGAGAGACCCAGTACTTC	CASSPGRGETQYF
-	-	TRBJ1-1	TRBV20-1	TGCAGTGCTGCCGGAAGGGGAGCTTTCTTT	CSAAGRGAFF
-	-	TRBJ1-2	TRBV3-1/TRBV3-2	TGTGCCAGCAGCCAAAGAGCCGACTATGGCTACACCTTC	CASSQRADYGYTF
-	-	TRBJ1-6	TRBV3-1/TRBV3-2	TGTGCCAGCAGCCAAGAGGACATCTATAATTCACCCCTCCACTTT	CASSQEDIYNSPLHF
-	TRBD1	TRBJ1-3	TRBV29-1	TGCAGCGTTGCAACAGGGGGCTCTGGAAACACCATATATTTT	CSVATGGSGNTIYF
once	-	TRBJ2-5	TRBV5-1	TGCGCCAGCAGCTTGGTTCGGTTCCAAGAGACCCAGTACTTC	CASSLVRFQETQYF
-	-	TRBJ1-4	TRBV3-1/TRBV3-2	TGTGCCAGCAGCCAAGGAGGAGAGGCTAATGAAAAACTGTTTTTT	CASSQGGEANEKLFF
-	-	TRBJ1-6	TRBV18	TGTGCCAGCTCACCACCGGGCTCAAGCGGGAATTCACCCCTCCACTTT	CASSPPGSSGNSPLHF
-	TRBD1	TRBJ2-4	TRBV19	TGTGCCAGTAGTGAAGACAGGGGCCGGAGTAAAAACATTCAGTACTTC	CASSEDRGRSKNIQYF
-	-	TRBJ2-1	TRBV19	TGTGCCAGTAGTTACAATCCGGGACACGACCTAAATGAGCAGTTCTTC	CASSYNPGHDLNEQFF
-	TRBD1	TRBJ2-1	TRBV29-1	TGCAGCGTGGATGAAACAGGGGTCGGGGAGCAGTTCTTC	CSVDETGVGEQFF
-	TRBD1	TRBJ1-2	TRBV3-1/TRBV3-2	TGTGCCAGCAGCCAACAGGACAGGGACTATGGCTACACCTTC	CASSQQDRDYGYTF
-	TRBD1	TRBJ1-6	TRBV7-2	TGTGCCAGCAGCTTACAACAGGGGAATTCACCCCTCCACTTT	CASSLQQGNSPLHF
once	-	TRBJ2-5	TRBV6-2/TRBV6-3	TGTGCCAGCAGCTGGGTCGAGGTTCAAGAGACCCAGTACTTC	CASSWVEVQETQYF
-	TRBD1	TRBJ2-1	TRBV7-3	TGTGCCAGCAGCTTAACGGCCGGACAGGCAGTCTACAATGAGCAGTTCTTC	CASSLTAGQAVYNEQFF
-	TRBD2	TRBJ2-1	TRBV3-1/TRBV3-2	TGTGCCAGCAGCCCCCCGGGACTAGCAAACTACAATGAGCAGTTCTTC	CASSPPGLANYNEQFF
-	-	TRBJ1-5	TRBV18	TGTGCCAGCTCACCACGGGAGGGGACTCAGCCCCAGCATTTT	CASSPREGTQPQHF
few	-	TRBJ1-1	TRBV19	TGTGCCAGTAGCGTGACAGAGAACACTGAAGCTTTCTTT	CASSVTENTEAFF
once	TRBD2	TRBJ2-1	TRBV29-1	TGCAGCGTGATAGGCGCGGGGGGATCCACCTACAATGAGCAGTTCTTC	CSVIGAGGSTYNEQFF
-	-	TRBJ2-7	TRBV27	TGTGCCAGCAGTCCACCGGACAGATACGAGCAGTACTTC	CASSPPDRYEQYF
-	TRBD1	TRBJ2-5	TRBV4-3	TGCGCCAGCAGCCAAACGCTGGGACAGGCCGTAAAAGAGACCCAGTACTTC	CASSQTLGQAVKETQYF
few	TRBD1	TRBJ1-5	TRBV30	TGTGCCTGCGGCGCCGGAGGGGGCTGGTTTGGCAATCAGCCCCAGCATTTT	CACGAGGGWFGNQPQHF
-	TRBD1	TRBJ2-3	TRBV20-1	TGCAGTGCTAGTTCACAGGGGGGCACAGATACGCAGTATTTT	CSASSQGGTDTQYF
-	-	TRBJ1-1	TRBV25-1	TGTGCCAGCAGTGAGCAGGGTGGCACTGAAGCTTTCTTT	CASSEQGGTEAFF
-	-	TRBJ1-2	TRBV30	TGTGCCTGGAGTAGAACAGGATCGAACCTTTATGGCTACACCTTC	CAWSRTGSNLYGYTF
-	-	TRBJ2-5	TRBV9	TGTGCCAGCAGCGTAGGGGCCAGTGGAGGGCAAGAGACCCAGTACTTC	CASSVGASGGQETQYF
-	-	TRBJ1-5	TRBV10-3	TGTGCCACCCAACGTAGGAGCGAGCCCCAGCATTTT	CATQRRSEPQHF
-	TRBD1	TRBJ1-5	TRBV6-6	TGTGCCAGCAGTCCCGGGACAGCTTACAATCAGCCCCAGCATTTT	CASSPGTAYNQPQHF
-	TRBD2	TRBJ2-1	TRBV10-3	TGTGCCATCAGGGGTGGTACGGGACTAAAACCGGAAAATGAGCAGTTCTTC	CAIRGGTGLKPENEQFF
-	TRBD2	TRBJ2-5	TRBV10-3	TGTGCCATCAGGGGGGGGGAGTCGGGGACCCAGTACTTC	CAIRGGESGTQYF
-	-	TRBJ1-5	TRBV19	TGTGCCAGTAGTATCCCGACAGGATATAGCAATCAGCCCCAGCATTTT	CASSIPTGYSNQPQHF
-	-	TRBJ1-1	TRBV3-1/TRBV3-2	TGTGCCAGCAGCCCCCGAACCCCCGGGCGGGACACTGAAGCTTTCTTT	CASSPRTPGRDTEAFF